One TCR beta chain is described in this entry. Its antigen is unidentified. The data were taken from a study of beta chain features in type 1 diabetes. Notes on the study in general: TCRB CDR3 length was moderately but significantly reduced in all four CD4+ subsets of Type 1 diabetes patients.

Germline V lookup: CDR1 MDHEN, CDR2 SYDVKM. Trimming left V 4 bases short and J 7 bases short, with 8 bases between. The CDR3 is 12 amino acids. Expressed TCRB transcripts were sequenced after all isolated RNA was converted to cDNA. Assay: immunoSEQ multiplex PCR; the TCRdb copy retains only in-frame clones and omits some. The table has some 280,000 clones, roughly an eighth seen once. This sequence originates from a man aged 30-40 years with type 1 diabetes. Specimen: naive CD4+ T cells from blood. The genes are TRBV28 and TRBJ1-5; D is undetermined. The CDR3 sequence: CASSSMGQPQHF. In DNA, the CDR3 is TGTGCCAGCAGTTCCATGGGCCAGCCCCAGCATTTT.